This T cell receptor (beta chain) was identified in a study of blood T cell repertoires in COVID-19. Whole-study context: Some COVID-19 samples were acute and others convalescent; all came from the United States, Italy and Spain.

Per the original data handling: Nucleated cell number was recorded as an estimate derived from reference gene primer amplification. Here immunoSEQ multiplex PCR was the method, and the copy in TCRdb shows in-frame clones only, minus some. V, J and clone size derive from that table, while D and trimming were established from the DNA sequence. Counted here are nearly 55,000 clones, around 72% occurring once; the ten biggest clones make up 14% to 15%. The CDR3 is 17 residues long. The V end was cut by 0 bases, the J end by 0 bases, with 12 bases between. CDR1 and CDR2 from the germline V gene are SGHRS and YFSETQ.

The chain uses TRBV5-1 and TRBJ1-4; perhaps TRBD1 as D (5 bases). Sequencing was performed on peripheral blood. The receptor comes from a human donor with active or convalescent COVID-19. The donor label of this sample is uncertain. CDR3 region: CASSLVGGMATNEKLFF. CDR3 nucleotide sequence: TGCGCCAGCAGCTTGGTGGGGGGGATGGCAACTAATGAAAAACTGTTTTTT.